This T cell receptor (beta chain) was identified in a study of T cell changes during pregnancy in multiple sclerosis. This table comes from immunoSEQ multiplex PCR, and its TCRdb copy is limited to in-frame clones, with some not included. The sample contains approximately 60,000 clones, 90% of which appear only once. The clonotype originates from a female donor in good health, enrolled as a control in a pregnancy study. Sequenced material: peripheral blood, taken in the third trimester of pregnancy.

CDR3 sequence: CASSLGQGRVTQYF. The CDR3 DNA reads as TGTGCCAGCAGCCTGGGACAGGGAAGAGTGACCCAGTACTTC. This rearrangement joins TRBV7-9 to TRBJ2-5; 9 nucleotides line up with TRBD1. J was trimmed by 7 bases and V by 5 bases; bases with no gene match: 8. Germline V gene sequence: CDR1 SEHNR, CDR2 FQNEAQ (reference sequence). There are 14 residues in the CDR3.